A single sample gave rise to the 21 T cell receptor beta chains below, sequenced in a study of CD4+ T cells in melanoma. Sequenced by immunoSEQ multiplex PCR; TCRdb stores in-frame clones only, minus some. The sample consists of 20,000 to 25,000 clones, about 80% of them appearing once. Material for sequencing was cells from a culture (not recorded whether cultured in vitro). All receptors come from a human donor with melanoma.

This sequence joins TRBV2 and TRBJ2-1; no definite D call. The germline CDR1 and CDR2 sequences are SNHLY and FYNNEI. This CDR3 region has 13 residues. V lost 8 bases, J lost 4 bases, and 12 bases lay in between. CDR3 sequence: CASEANLYNEQFF. CDR3 nucleotides: TGTGCCAGCGAGGCTAACCTATACAATGAGCAGTTCTTC.

The J gene is TRBJ2-3, the V gene TRBV6-5, with D perhaps TRBD1 (5 bases). The CDR3 consists of 15 residues. Germline V lookup: CDR1 MNHEY, CDR2 SVGAGI. V lost 0 bases, J lost 3 bases, and 10 bases lay in between. CDR3 amino acids: CASSYSGARTDTQYF. DNA for the CDR3: TGTGCCAGCAGTTACTCAGGGGCGCGGACAGATACGCAGTATTTT.

The chain carries TRBV12-5 and TRBJ2-1, with TRBD1 as a possible D gene (6 bases). Trimming pared 2 bases from V and 0 bases from J, leaving 14 bases between. This CDR3 contains 17 residues. Germline V lookup: CDR1 LGHNT, CDR2 FRNRAP. The CDR3 sequence is CASGLIITGNSYNEQFF. The CDR3 DNA is TGTGCTAGTGGTTTGATCATAACAGGGAACTCCTACAATGAGCAGTTCTTC.

This clone was counted between two and nine times. The chain uses TRBV10-3 and TRBJ2-5; weak D call: TRBD2 (5 bases). Trimming pared 10 bases from V and 1 base from J, leaving 10 bases between. Germline CDR1 is ENHRY and CDR2 is SYGVKD. The CDR3 loop spans 12 amino acids. CDR3 in amino acids: CATSGIQETQYF. The DNA for the CDR3 is TGTGCCACGTCCGGGATCCAAGAGACCCAGTACTTC.

Points on this clone: The junction shows a germline mismatch at one end, possibly a read error. V usage is TRBV6-5 and J usage is TRBJ2-1, with D tentatively TRBD2 (6 bases). The CDR3 is 15 amino acids. CDR1 MNHEY and CDR2 SVGAGI come from the germline V gene. The CDR3: CASSDSRDLYNEQFF. The DNA of the CDR3 is TGTGCCAGCAGTGACTCCCGGGACTTATACAATGAGCAGTTCTTC.

This clone was seen only a few times. The V gene is TRBV6-5, the J gene TRBJ1-4; D call uncertain. The V and J ends lost 5 bases and 8 bases respectively, with 9 bases between them. The CDR3 totals 12 residues. CDR1 is MNHEY and CDR2 is SVGAGI in the germline V gene. The CDR3 loop is CASSEAGEKLFF. The CDR3, as DNA: TGTGCCAGCAGTGAGGCGGGGGAAAAACTGTTTTTT.

This chain connects TRBV19 to TRBJ2-1, with 10 bases identical to TRBD1. The length of the CDR3 is 16 residues. The germline V gene has CDR1 LNHDA and CDR2 SQIVND (reference sequence). The junction had 13 bases not matched to a gene; V was cut back by 7 bases and J by 7 bases. CDR3 amino acids: CASTGLPGQGYNEQFF. For the CDR3, the DNA is TGTGCCAGTACCGGTCTGCCGGGACAGGGGTATAATGAGCAGTTCTTC.

V gene TRBV2 combines with J gene TRBJ2-2; D is ambiguous. The germline CDR1 and CDR2 sequences are SNHLY and FYNNEI. V shed 6 bases and J shed 7 bases, with 12 bases lying between them. The CDR3 extends over 13 amino acids. The CDR3 is CASRFTSVGELFF. The CDR3, as DNA: TGTGCCAGCAGATTTACTTCGGTCGGGGAGCTGTTTTTT.

This clone was seen a handful of times. The chain is built from TRBV19 and TRBJ1-2, with a possible D match to TRBD1 (6 bases). The length of the CDR3 is 14 residues. Germline values: CDR1 LNHDA, CDR2 SQIVND (reference sequence). V was clipped by 10 bases and J by 2 bases, with 17 bases between them. This chain's CDR3 is CATHREGGNYGYTF. The CDR3 DNA follows: TGTGCCACACACAGGGAGGGCGGCAACTATGGCTACACCTTC.

V usage is TRBV6-5 and J usage is TRBJ1-4; D ambiguous. CDR1 and CDR2 from the germline V gene are MNHEY and SVGAGI. The CDR3 is 13 residues long. V dropped 4 bases and J dropped 9 bases, with 12 bases sitting between them. The chain's CDR3 is CASSSVPPKKLFF. The CDR3 region has the DNA TGTGCCAGCAGTTCGGTACCTCCGAAAAAACTGTTTTTT.

The rearrangement uses TRBV7-8 and TRBJ1-4; no clear D gene. Germline CDR1 and CDR2: SGHVS and FQNEAQ. V lost 7 bases, J lost 3 bases, and 12 bases lay in between. The CDR3 is 14 amino acids. The CDR3 reads CASTNRAPNEKLFF. The CDR3 nucleotides are TGTGCCAGCACCAATAGGGCCCCTAATGAAAAACTGTTTTTT.

This clone was seen just once. V usage is TRBV23-1 and J usage is TRBJ2-1, with D unresolved. TRBV23-1 is identified as an open reading frame with a role that is uncertain. The CDR3 extends over 14 amino acids. V shed 4 bases and J shed 4 bases, with 11 bases lying between them. The CDR3 coding sequence is TGCGCCAGCAGTCTTAACCCGTGGTACAATGAGCAGTTCTTC. Protein: CASSLNPWYNEQFF.

The rearrangement links TRBV28 to TRBJ1-5; TRBD1 is a possible D gene (6 bases). Trimming left V 5 bases short and J 7 bases short, with 15 bases between. Germline CDR1 MDHEN, CDR2 SYDVKM. The CDR3 totals 14 residues. The CDR3 DNA reads TGTGCCAGCAGTCCATCGACAGGAACGCAGCCCCAGCATTTT. Translating gives CASSPSTGTQPQHF.

V gene TRBV5-1 combines with J gene TRBJ1-1; no clear D gene. V was pared by 2 bases and J by 1 base, with 9 bases between. The CDR3 has 14 amino acids. Per germline, CDR1 SGHRS and CDR2 YFSETQ. CDR3 nucleotides: TGCGCCAGCAGCTTTCTTGGAGGGAACACTGAAGCTTTCTTT. This encodes CASSFLGGNTEAFF.

V gene TRBV5-4 combines with J gene TRBJ2-3; D is uncertain. Germline-derived CDR1 and CDR2 are SGHNT and YYREEE (reference sequence). There are 14 residues in the CDR3. The ends were cut back, 0 bases at V and 2 bases at J, with 7 bases in the middle. CDR3 residues: CASSLGPNTDTQYF. CDR3 bases: TGTGCCAGCAGCTTGGGACCCAACACAGATACGCAGTATTTT.

This chain uses TRBV5-1 with TRBJ2-3; a weak D match, TRBD1 (5 bases). Trimming left V 0 bases short and J 1 base short, with 12 bases between. The CDR3 runs to 16 residues. CDR1 and CDR2 (germline): SGHRS, YFSETQ. This chain's CDR3 is CASSLGQGWGTDTQYF. In DNA form, the CDR3 reads TGCGCCAGCAGCTTGGGTCAGGGTTGGGGCACAGATACGCAGTATTTT.

V gene TRBV2 combines with J gene TRBJ1-2; 8 bases line up with TRBD1. The trim removed 7 bases at V and 6 bases at J, leaving 13 bases unmatched. Germline V CDR1 and CDR2: SNHLY, FYNNEI. This CDR3 region has 15 residues. This chain's CDR3 is CASKQTQGARNGYTF. The CDR3, as DNA: TGTGCCAGCAAACAAACGCAGGGGGCGCGGAATGGCTACACCTTC. The full variable domain, completed using reference TRBV2 and TRBJ1-2, is EPEVTQTPSHQVTQMGQEVILRCVPISNHLYFYWYRQILGQKVEFLVSFYNNEISEKSEIFDDQFSVERPDGSNFTLKIRSTKLEDSAMYFCASKQTQGARNGYTFGSGTRLTVV.

Here the CDR3 DNA reads TGCGCCAGCAGCTACCGGGACAACCAAGAGACCCAGTACTTC. Protein sequence: CASSYRDNQETQYF. The chain recombines TRBV5-1 with TRBJ2-5; D may be TRBD1 (6 bases). Germline CDR1 SGHRS, CDR2 YFSETQ. V gave up 3 bases and J gave up 0 bases, with 9 bases separating them. This CDR3 is built from 14 residues.

The chain couples TRBV5-6 to TRBJ2-2, with D perhaps TRBD2 (5 bases). The CDR3 sequence is 16 residues long. Between the trimmed V and J ends, which lost 1 base and 4 bases, there was a span of 14 bases. Germline V gives CDR1 SGHDT, CDR2 YYEEEE. CDR3 DNA sequence: TGTGCCAGCAGCTTGTTCTCGGGGATCGGCACCGGGGAGCTGTTTTTT. Protein: CASSLFSGIGTGELFF.

The gene calls are TRBV2 and TRBJ1-5, with unresolved D. The CDR3 runs 15 residues. Per germline, CDR1 SNHLY and CDR2 FYNNEI. The V end was cut by 4 bases, the J end by 0 bases, with 10 bases between. CDR3 protein: CASSGAADSNQPQHF. As DNA, the CDR3 is TGTGCCAGCAGTGGGGCAGCTGATAGCAATCAGCCCCAGCATTTT.

The chain couples TRBV9 to TRBJ2-1, with no clear D. Trimming took off 4 bases at V and 0 bases at J, with 2 bases between the two ends. CDR3 length: 12 amino acids. Germline V gene data show CDR1 as SGDLS and CDR2 as YYNGEE. CDR3 loop: CASSPSYNEQFF. In nucleotides, the CDR3 is TGTGCCAGCAGCCCCTCCTACAATGAGCAGTTCTTC.